These T cell receptor beta chains were read from a single sample in a study of vaccination effects on CD4 cells after COVID-19. Sequenced by immunoSEQ multiplex PCR; TCRdb stores in-frame clones only, minus some. The table lists about 63,000 clones, roughly 76% of them singletons. These receptors lack a known antigen. Sequences were derived from CD4+ T cells from PBMCs cultured with HCoV-OC43 spike peptides, sampled before COVID-19 vaccination. The receptors shown here come from a human donor who received a COVID-19 vaccine. The CDR3 runs from the conserved cysteine through the conserved F or W. Fields, in order: V gene, clone size, J gene, D gene, CDR3 DNA, CDR3 protein. A D gene is named only where the DNA matches it firmly. The size field is filled for only some rows; it gives once, few, many or a size class.

V gene: TRBV5-8
clone size: once
J gene: TRBJ1-2
D gene: -
CDR3 DNA: TGTGCCAGCAGCTCCCTAGACAGGCTTTATGGCTACACCTTC
CDR3 protein: CASSSLDRLYGYTF

V gene: TRBV12-5
clone size: -
J gene: TRBJ2-6
D gene: -
CDR3 DNA: TGTGCTAGTGGTATCGCCCAGGGTAGTGGGGCCAACGTCCTGACTTTC
CDR3 protein: CASGIAQGSGANVLTF

V gene: TRBV7-3
clone size: -
J gene: TRBJ2-5
D gene: TRBD1
CDR3 DNA: TGTGCCAGCAGCAGGCTCGGGACAGGGCAAGAGACCCAGTACTTC
CDR3 protein: CASSRLGTGQETQYF

V gene: TRBV7-2
clone size: -
J gene: TRBJ1-4
D gene: -
CDR3 DNA: TGTGCCAGCAGCTTTTCCGTTACTAATGAAAAACTGTTTTTT
CDR3 protein: CASSFSVTNEKLFF

V gene: TRBV12-3/TRBV12-4
clone size: -
J gene: TRBJ2-5
D gene: -
CDR3 DNA: TGTGCCAGCAGGGACGGACCTCAAGAGACCCAGTACTTC
CDR3 protein: CASRDGPQETQYF

V gene: TRBV24-1
clone size: few
J gene: TRBJ1-4
D gene: TRBD1
CDR3 DNA: TGTGCCACCAGTGATTTATCTTACAGGGGGCAGGCAGCTAATGAAAAACTGTTTTTT
CDR3 protein: CATSDLSYRGQAANEKLFF

V gene: TRBV18
clone size: -
J gene: TRBJ1-2
D gene: TRBD1
CDR3 DNA: TGTGCCAGCTCGGGGGACAGGCTGTATGGCTACACCTTC
CDR3 protein: CASSGDRLYGYTF

V gene: TRBV5-1
clone size: -
J gene: TRBJ2-3
D gene: -
CDR3 DNA: TGCGCCAGCAGCTTGGGGTCAGGTTTTTCCGTGGGCACAGATACGCAGTATTTT
CDR3 protein: CASSLGSGFSVGTDTQYF

V gene: TRBV4-1
clone size: -
J gene: TRBJ2-2
D gene: -
CDR3 DNA: TGCGCCAGCAGCCAAAAACTTGCAGGGGTGTCGGACACCGGGGAGCTGTTTTTT
CDR3 protein: CASSQKLAGVSDTGELFF

V gene: TRBV28
clone size: -
J gene: TRBJ1-2
D gene: TRBD1
CDR3 DNA: TGTGCCAGCAGTTTACCCGACAGGGTAAAGAATGGCTACACCTTC
CDR3 protein: CASSLPDRVKNGYTF

V gene: TRBV6-5
clone size: -
J gene: TRBJ1-6
D gene: -
CDR3 DNA: TGTGCCAGCACCCCCTTAAGCTCCTATAATTCACCCCTCCACTTT
CDR3 protein: CASTPLSSYNSPLHF

V gene: TRBV6-1
clone size: few
J gene: TRBJ1-6
D gene: -
CDR3 DNA: TGTGCCAGCAGTGAAGGACAGACTAATCAGTACCACTCACCCCTCCACTTT
CDR3 protein: CASSEGQTNQYHSPLHF

V gene: TRBV2
clone size: -
J gene: TRBJ1-3
D gene: -
CDR3 DNA: TGTGCCAGCAGCTTTAACCAGGGGTATGGAAACACCATATATTTT
CDR3 protein: CASSFNQGYGNTIYF

V gene: TRBV7-3
clone size: -
J gene: TRBJ1-1
D gene: -
CDR3 DNA: TGTGCCAGCAGCTCACAGGAGAACACTGAAGCTTTCTTT
CDR3 protein: CASSSQENTEAFF

V gene: TRBV2
clone size: few
J gene: TRBJ1-6
D gene: -
CDR3 DNA: TGTGCCAGCAGTGAAATTGGTCCCCTCCACTTT
CDR3 protein: CASSEIGPLHF

V gene: TRBV2
clone size: -
J gene: TRBJ1-4
D gene: -
CDR3 DNA: TGTGCCAGCAGTGAATCTTACGGTCCGCTGTTTTTT
CDR3 protein: CASSESYGPLFF

V gene: TRBV5-1
clone size: -
J gene: TRBJ2-5
D gene: TRBD2
CDR3 DNA: TGCGCCAGCACCCGTGCGACGTTAGCGGGGGGAGAGACCCAGTACTTC
CDR3 protein: CASTRATLAGGETQYF

V gene: TRBV2
clone size: -
J gene: TRBJ1-1
D gene: -
CDR3 DNA: TGTGCCAGCAGGACGCTGGGAGGAAGATCAAACACTGAAGCTTTCTTT
CDR3 protein: CASRTLGGRSNTEAFF

V gene: TRBV10-3
clone size: -
J gene: TRBJ2-3
D gene: TRBD2
CDR3 DNA: TGTGCCATCAGTGTCCGGCTAGCGGGGGGAGATACGCAGTATTTT
CDR3 protein: CAISVRLAGGDTQYF

V gene: TRBV11-2
clone size: -
J gene: TRBJ1-2
D gene: TRBD1
CDR3 DNA: TGTGCCAGCAGCTCGGGACAGAGCAACTATGGCTACACCTTC
CDR3 protein: CASSSGQSNYGYTF

V gene: TRBV5-5
clone size: -
J gene: TRBJ2-3
D gene: -
CDR3 DNA: TGTGCCAGCAGCTTGGCAGGACAGATCAGCCGCACAGATACGCAGTATTTT
CDR3 protein: CASSLAGQISRTDTQYF

V gene: TRBV7-7
clone size: -
J gene: TRBJ2-5
D gene: -
CDR3 DNA: TGTGCCAGCAGTACCGGGACCGGAGCTTGGGACCAGTACTTC
CDR3 protein: CASSTGTGAWDQYF

V gene: TRBV7-2
clone size: -
J gene: TRBJ1-2
D gene: -
CDR3 DNA: TGTGCCAGCAGCTTAGGCCCTAACTATGGCTACACCTTC
CDR3 protein: CASSLGPNYGYTF

V gene: TRBV18
clone size: -
J gene: TRBJ2-5
D gene: -
CDR3 DNA: TGTGCCAGCTCACTGGGACTTTCAGAGACCCAGTACTTC
CDR3 protein: CASSLGLSETQYF

V gene: TRBV2
clone size: few
J gene: TRBJ2-2
D gene: -
CDR3 DNA: TGTGCCAGCAGTGATGTCAGGGGTCACACCGGGGAGCTGTTTTTT
CDR3 protein: CASSDVRGHTGELFF

V gene: TRBV3-1/TRBV3-2
clone size: -
J gene: TRBJ1-1
D gene: -
CDR3 DNA: TGTGCCAGCAGCCAAGTTACTACTTTGTCTGTGGGCGCTGAAGCTTTCTTT
CDR3 protein: CASSQVTTLSVGAEAFF

V gene: TRBV30
clone size: -
J gene: TRBJ1-2
D gene: TRBD1
CDR3 DNA: TGTGCCTGGAGTCCGGGACAGATCTATGGCTACACCTTC
CDR3 protein: CAWSPGQIYGYTF

V gene: TRBV28
clone size: -
J gene: TRBJ1-3
D gene: -
CDR3 DNA: TGTGCCAGCAGTACCGTTTACATCTCTGGAAACACCATATATTTT
CDR3 protein: CASSTVYISGNTIYF

V gene: TRBV6-5
clone size: -
J gene: TRBJ2-2
D gene: TRBD2
CDR3 DNA: TGTGCCAGTTTCGCGGGGGACGCGAACACCGGGGAGCTGTTTTTT
CDR3 protein: CASFAGDANTGELFF

V gene: TRBV5-4
clone size: few
J gene: TRBJ1-1
D gene: TRBD1
CDR3 DNA: TGTGCCAGCAGCTTAGGGACAGACGATGAAGCTTTCTTT
CDR3 protein: CASSLGTDDEAFF

V gene: TRBV7-2
clone size: -
J gene: TRBJ1-6
D gene: -
CDR3 DNA: TGTGCCAGCAGGTTGACAGGTAGCAATTCACCCCTCCACTTT
CDR3 protein: CASRLTGSNSPLHF

V gene: TRBV5-5
clone size: once
J gene: TRBJ2-4
D gene: TRBD1
CDR3 DNA: TGTGCCAGCAGCTTGACAGGGGTACAAGCCAAAAACATTCAGTACTTC
CDR3 protein: CASSLTGVQAKNIQYF

V gene: TRBV6-2/TRBV6-3
clone size: -
J gene: TRBJ2-1
D gene: TRBD1
CDR3 DNA: TGTGCCAGCAGTTATACCGGGACAGGCTACAATGAGCAGTTCTTC
CDR3 protein: CASSYTGTGYNEQFF

V gene: TRBV3-1/TRBV3-2
clone size: few
J gene: TRBJ1-6
D gene: -
CDR3 DNA: TGTGCCAGCAGCCCTGGCCGGAGGGATTCACCCCTCCACTTT
CDR3 protein: CASSPGRRDSPLHF

V gene: TRBV6-6
clone size: -
J gene: TRBJ2-4
D gene: -
CDR3 DNA: TGTGCCAGCAAACAGGCGTTAAACATTCAGTACTTC
CDR3 protein: CASKQALNIQYF

V gene: TRBV11-1
clone size: -
J gene: TRBJ1-1
D gene: -
CDR3 DNA: TGTGCCAGCAGGAAAGGGGGGAACACTGAAGCTTTCTTT
CDR3 protein: CASRKGGNTEAFF

V gene: TRBV5-6
clone size: -
J gene: TRBJ1-1
D gene: -
CDR3 DNA: TGTGCCAGCAGCGCCCTACAGAGAATGAACACTGAAGCTTTCTTT
CDR3 protein: CASSALQRMNTEAFF

V gene: TRBV2
clone size: -
J gene: TRBJ1-1
D gene: TRBD1
CDR3 DNA: TGTGCCAGCAGCGGCGGGACAGGGGCTCGAGACACTGAAGCTTTCTTT
CDR3 protein: CASSGGTGARDTEAFF

V gene: TRBV29-1
clone size: -
J gene: TRBJ1-2
D gene: TRBD1
CDR3 DNA: TGCAGCGTATCAACAGGGGGCGCAGGCTATGGCTACACCTTC
CDR3 protein: CSVSTGGAGYGYTF

V gene: TRBV7-2
clone size: -
J gene: TRBJ1-1
D gene: TRBD1
CDR3 DNA: TGTGCCAGCAGCTCCGGACAGGGTAGGCTCTTT
CDR3 protein: CASSSGQGRLF

V gene: TRBV3-1/TRBV3-2
clone size: few
J gene: TRBJ2-3
D gene: -
CDR3 DNA: TGTGCCAGCAGCCTCCTCGGAGGGAGGGGGGGGACAGATACGCAGTATTTT
CDR3 protein: CASSLLGGRGGTDTQYF

V gene: TRBV5-1
clone size: -
J gene: TRBJ2-3
D gene: TRBD2
CDR3 DNA: TGCGCCAGCAGCCCGCCGGGACTAGCGGGGACCGGAGATACGCAGTATTTT
CDR3 protein: CASSPPGLAGTGDTQYF

V gene: TRBV5-4
clone size: -
J gene: TRBJ2-1
D gene: -
CDR3 DNA: TGTGCCAGCAGCTTGGGAGGCGGGACAGAAGCCTACAATGAGCAGTTCTTC
CDR3 protein: CASSLGGGTEAYNEQFF

V gene: TRBV15
clone size: -
J gene: TRBJ2-5
D gene: TRBD1
CDR3 DNA: TGTGCCACCAACCTGGACAGGAGCCAAGAGACCCAGTACTTC
CDR3 protein: CATNLDRSQETQYF

V gene: TRBV18
clone size: -
J gene: TRBJ1-5
D gene: TRBD1
CDR3 DNA: TGTGCCAGCTCACCTACAGGGGGCGGCAATCAGCCCCAGCATTTT
CDR3 protein: CASSPTGGGNQPQHF

V gene: TRBV5-1
clone size: -
J gene: TRBJ1-1
D gene: -
CDR3 DNA: TGCGCCAGCAGTGAGCGAGCACAGAACACTGAAGCTTTCTTT
CDR3 protein: CASSERAQNTEAFF

V gene: TRBV5-1
clone size: once
J gene: TRBJ1-3
D gene: -
CDR3 DNA: TGCGCCAGCAGCTTGGGAGTACCGGGGCACCATCCTGCAGGAAACACCATATATTTT
CDR3 protein: CASSLGVPGHHPAGNTIYF

V gene: TRBV24-1
clone size: -
J gene: TRBJ2-2
D gene: -
CDR3 DNA: TGTGCCACCAACGGCAGGGTGGCCGGGGAGCTGTTTTTT
CDR3 protein: CATNGRVAGELFF

V gene: TRBV30
clone size: few
J gene: TRBJ2-3
D gene: TRBD1
CDR3 DNA: TGTGCCTGGAGTCCTCCGGGACAGGGGGTCGGAGATACGCAGTATTTT
CDR3 protein: CAWSPPGQGVGDTQYF

V gene: TRBV19
clone size: -
J gene: TRBJ1-1
D gene: -
CDR3 DNA: TGTGCCAGTAGTATAGGTACCGGGGAGGGGCACACTGAAGCTTTCTTT
CDR3 protein: CASSIGTGEGHTEAFF

V gene: TRBV4-1
clone size: few
J gene: TRBJ2-2
D gene: TRBD1
CDR3 DNA: TGCGCCAGCAGCCACGACAGGGGGCGAAACGGGGAGCTGTTTTTT
CDR3 protein: CASSHDRGRNGELFF

V gene: TRBV2
clone size: few
J gene: TRBJ1-6
D gene: TRBD1
CDR3 DNA: TGTGCCAGCAGTCGGGACAGGCAAAATTCACCCCTCCACTTT
CDR3 protein: CASSRDRQNSPLHF

V gene: TRBV5-8
clone size: -
J gene: TRBJ2-3
D gene: -
CDR3 DNA: TGTGCCAGCAGCCGGGGGCCAAATCCACGGGATACGCAGTATTTT
CDR3 protein: CASSRGPNPRDTQYF

V gene: TRBV18
clone size: -
J gene: TRBJ2-1
D gene: TRBD2
CDR3 DNA: TGTGCCAGCTCACCTGTAGCGGGGGGGCCGGGGGAGCAGTTCTTC
CDR3 protein: CASSPVAGGPGEQFF

V gene: TRBV18
clone size: -
J gene: TRBJ2-1
D gene: TRBD1
CDR3 DNA: TGTGCCAGCTCACCAGGGACAGGGGTCATTGATGAGCAGTTCTTC
CDR3 protein: CASSPGTGVIDEQFF

V gene: TRBV15
clone size: -
J gene: TRBJ1-2
D gene: -
CDR3 DNA: TGTGCCACCAGCAGAGACAAAATTGGATGGGCTAACTATGGCTACACCTTC
CDR3 protein: CATSRDKIGWANYGYTF

V gene: TRBV19
clone size: -
J gene: TRBJ1-5
D gene: -
CDR3 DNA: TGTGCCAGTAGTATAGATCAGGTTAGCAATCAGCCCCAGCATTTT
CDR3 protein: CASSIDQVSNQPQHF

V gene: TRBV10-3
clone size: -
J gene: TRBJ1-1
D gene: -
CDR3 DNA: TGTGCCATCAGCGCAGGGACGTTGAACACTGAAGCTTTCTTT
CDR3 protein: CAISAGTLNTEAFF

V gene: TRBV6-2/TRBV6-3
clone size: -
J gene: TRBJ1-5
D gene: -
CDR3 DNA: TGTGCCAGCAGTGGGGGGCAAGGCAATCAGCCCCAGCATTTT
CDR3 protein: CASSGGQGNQPQHF